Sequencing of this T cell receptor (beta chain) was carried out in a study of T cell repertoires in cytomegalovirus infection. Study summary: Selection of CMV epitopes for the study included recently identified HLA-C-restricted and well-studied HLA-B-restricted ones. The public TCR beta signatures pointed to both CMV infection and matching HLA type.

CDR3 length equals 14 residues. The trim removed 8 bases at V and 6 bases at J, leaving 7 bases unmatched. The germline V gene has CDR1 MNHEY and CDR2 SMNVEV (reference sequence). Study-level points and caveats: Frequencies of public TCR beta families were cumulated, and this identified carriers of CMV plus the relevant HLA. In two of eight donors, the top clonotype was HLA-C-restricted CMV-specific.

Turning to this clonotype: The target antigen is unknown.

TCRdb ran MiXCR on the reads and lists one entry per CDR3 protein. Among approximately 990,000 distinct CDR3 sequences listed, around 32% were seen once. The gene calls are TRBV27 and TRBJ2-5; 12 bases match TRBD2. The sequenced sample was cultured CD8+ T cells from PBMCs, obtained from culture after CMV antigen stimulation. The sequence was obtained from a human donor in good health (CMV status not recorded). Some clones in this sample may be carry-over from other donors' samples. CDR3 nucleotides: TGTGCCAGCTCCGATCTAGCGGGGGGGCAGACCCAGTACTTC. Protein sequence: CASSDLAGGQTQYF.